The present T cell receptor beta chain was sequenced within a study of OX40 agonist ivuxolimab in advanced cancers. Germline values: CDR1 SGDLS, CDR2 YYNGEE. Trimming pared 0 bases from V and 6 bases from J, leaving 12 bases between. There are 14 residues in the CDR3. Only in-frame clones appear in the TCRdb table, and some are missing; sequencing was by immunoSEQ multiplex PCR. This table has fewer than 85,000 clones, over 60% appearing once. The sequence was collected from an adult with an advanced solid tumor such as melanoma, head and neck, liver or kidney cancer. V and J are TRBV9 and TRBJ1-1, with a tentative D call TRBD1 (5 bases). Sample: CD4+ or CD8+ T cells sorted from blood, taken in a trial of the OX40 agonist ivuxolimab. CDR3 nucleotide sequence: TGTGCCAGCAGCGTAGTCTGGGACGGGTCTGAAGCTTTCTTT. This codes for CASSVVWDGSEAFF.